The rows below give T cell receptor beta chains drawn from one sample of a study of OX40 agonist ivuxolimab in advanced cancers. Produced via immunoSEQ multiplex PCR; TCRdb's table is partial and in-frame only. The repertoire includes around 50,000 clones, approximately 90% of them detected once, and less than 0.75% sits in the top ten. The material sequenced was CD4+ or CD8+ T cells sorted from blood, taken in a trial of the OX40 agonist ivuxolimab. The receptors were gathered from an adult with an advanced solid tumor such as melanoma, head and neck, liver or kidney cancer. The CDR3 runs from the conserved cysteine through the conserved F or W. D genes are given only for firm matches. Clone size, where shown, is once, few, many, or a class for clones that have expanded.

J gene,V gene,clone size,D gene,CDR3 protein,CDR3 DNA
TRBJ2-6,TRBV10-1,NA,NA,CASIRQLTGANVLTF,TGCGCCAGCATCAGGCAGCTGACTGGGGCCAACGTCCTGACTTTC
TRBJ2-5,TRBV5-1,NA,NA,CASSYNPGTEGTQYF,TGCGCCAGCAGCTACAACCCTGGGACCGAGGGAACCCAGTACTTC
TRBJ1-1,TRBV29-1,NA,NA,CSVEDWDEAVAFF,TGCAGCGTTGAAGATTGGGACGAGGCTGTGGCTTTCTTT
TRBJ2-1,TRBV5-1,NA,TRBD2,CASSPSTPAGLANNEQFF,TGCGCCAGCAGCCCCTCCACCCCAGCGGGACTGGCCAACAATGAGCAGTTCTTC
TRBJ1-1,TRBV28,once,NA,CASSLLTLSGVLNTEAFF,TGTGCCAGCAGTTTATTGACCTTATCAGGGGTTTTGAACACTGAAGCTTTCTTT
TRBJ1-1,TRBV5-4,few,TRBD1,CASSSTGSTEAFF,TGTGCCAGCAGCTCGACAGGGAGCACTGAAGCTTTCTTT
TRBJ2-3,TRBV7-8,NA,NA,CASSLVGSTDTQYF,TGTGCCAGCAGCTTAGTAGGGAGCACAGATACGCAGTATTTT
TRBJ1-1,TRBV19,NA,NA,CASSIVRQTMNTEAFF,TGTGCCAGTAGTATAGTTCGACAGACCATGAACACTGAAGCTTTCTTT
TRBJ1-3,TRBV10-3,NA,NA,CAISDQGRSGNTIYF,TGTGCCATCAGTGATCAGGGGCGCTCTGGAAACACCATATATTTT
TRBJ1-1,TRBV5-1,NA,NA,CASSLAGDMGTEAFF,TGCGCCAGCAGCTTGGCCGGCGATATGGGCACTGAAGCTTTCTTT
TRBJ2-7,TRBV5-8,NA,NA,CASSPRDTTYEQYF,TGTGCCAGCAGCCCCCGGGACACTACCTACGAGCAGTACTTC
TRBJ2-7,TRBV28,NA,NA,CASSHQMPSYEQYF,TGTGCCAGCAGTCACCAGATGCCCTCCTACGAGCAGTACTTC
TRBJ2-7,TRBV19,NA,NA,CASSKVSSYEQYF,TGTGCCAGTAGCAAAGTGAGCTCCTACGAGCAGTACTTC
TRBJ1-4,TRBV7-8,NA,NA,CASSSMGGTNEKLFF,TGTGCCAGCAGCTCAATGGGGGGAACTAATGAAAAACTGTTTTTT
TRBJ2-1,TRBV7-9,NA,NA,CASSLWRQKYNEQFF,TGTGCCAGCAGCTTATGGCGGCAAAAATACAATGAGCAGTTCTTC
TRBJ1-5,TRBV19,NA,NA,CASSIQGAGANQPQHF,TGTGCCAGTAGTATCCAGGGAGCGGGGGCGAATCAGCCCCAGCATTTT
TRBJ2-6,TRBV5-1,NA,NA,CASSWQDSGANVLTF,TGCGCCAGCAGCTGGCAGGATTCTGGGGCCAACGTCCTGACTTTC
TRBJ2-2,TRBV18,once,TRBD2,CASSPQLAGGANTGELFF,TGTGCCAGCTCACCGCAACTAGCGGGGGGCGCGAACACCGGGGAGCTGTTTTTT
TRBJ2-7,TRBV2,NA,TRBD1,CASSRDRDSYEQYF,TGTGCCAGCAGCCGGGACAGGGACTCATACGAGCAGTACTTC
TRBJ2-3,TRBV7-2,NA,NA,CASSRHGGTQYF,TGTGCCAGCAGCCGTCACGGAGGTACGCAGTATTTT
TRBJ2-1,TRBV27,NA,TRBD2,CASSFNGRASYNEQFF,TGTGCCAGCAGTTTTAACGGGAGGGCCTCCTACAATGAGCAGTTCTTC
TRBJ1-5,TRBV7-8,NA,TRBD1,CASTPQGNRGLLSNQPQHF,TGTGCCAGCACACCGCAGGGGAACAGGGGACTTTTGAGCAATCAGCCCCAGCATTTT
TRBJ1-2,TRBV18,NA,NA,CASSPDRTVGYTF,TGTGCCAGCTCACCCGACAGGACGGTAGGCTACACCTTC
TRBJ2-1,TRBV5-1,NA,NA,CASSLGVGTPEQFF,TGCGCCAGCAGCTTGGGGGTGGGGACACCTGAGCAGTTCTTC
TRBJ2-7,TRBV30,NA,NA,CAWSPENPYEQYF,TGTGCCTGGAGCCCAGAAAATCCCTACGAGCAGTACTTC
TRBJ2-1,TRBV27,NA,TRBD2,CASSSLATQDNEQFF,TGTGCCAGCAGTTCACTAGCGACCCAGGATAATGAGCAGTTCTTC
TRBJ2-4,TRBV5-5,NA,NA,CASSLVVRTTLQNIQYF,TGTGCCAGCAGCTTAGTGGTCAGGACGACGTTGCAAAACATTCAGTACTTC
TRBJ2-3,TRBV18,NA,NA,CASSPIPEAFGADTQYF,TGTGCCAGCTCACCCATCCCGGAAGCGTTCGGCGCAGATACGCAGTATTTT
TRBJ2-7,TRBV7-3,NA,TRBD2,CASSLAGGGSYEQYF,TGTGCCAGCAGCTTAGCGGGAGGGGGTTCCTACGAGCAGTACTTC
TRBJ2-5,TRBV30,NA,NA,CAWSVQTGKETQYF,TGTGCCTGGAGTGTACAGACCGGCAAAGAGACCCAGTACTTC
TRBJ2-1,TRBV7-9,once,NA,CASSQWGLSPSDEQFF,TGTGCCAGCAGCCAGTGGGGGCTGAGTCCTTCGGATGAGCAGTTCTTC
TRBJ2-2,TRBV21-1,NA,NA,CASSKVRGQGASDSYTGELFF,TGTGCCAGCAGCAAAGTAAGAGGACAGGGGGCCTCGGACTCGTACACCGGGGAGCTGTTTTTT
TRBJ2-6,TRBV11-3,NA,TRBD1,CASSRDRGSGANVLTF,TGTGCCAGCAGCCGGGACAGGGGTTCTGGGGCCAACGTCCTGACTTTC
TRBJ1-1,TRBV5-1,NA,TRBD1,CASRTQGARTEAFF,TGCGCCAGCAGAACGCAGGGGGCGCGAACTGAAGCTTTCTTT
TRBJ2-1,TRBV5-4,NA,TRBD1,CASSSVPGQGSSSYNEQFF,TGTGCCAGCAGCTCAGTCCCGGGACAGGGATCGAGCTCCTACAATGAGCAGTTCTTC
TRBJ2-1,TRBV11-3,NA,NA,CASSEGLALNNEQFF,TGTGCCAGCAGCGAAGGACTTGCCCTAAACAATGAGCAGTTCTTC
TRBJ2-1,TRBV7-3,NA,TRBD2,CASSLLAGVGNEQFF,TGTGCCAGCAGCTTACTAGCGGGAGTGGGCAATGAGCAGTTCTTC
TRBJ2-1,TRBV28,once,NA,CASSDYNEQFF,TGTGCCAGCAGTGACTACAATGAGCAGTTCTTC
TRBJ2-7,TRBV18,NA,NA,CASSKGGYEQYF,TGTGCCAGCTCAAAGGGGGGATACGAGCAGTACTTC
TRBJ1-2,TRBV5-1,NA,NA,CASSAGTSYGYTF,TGCGCCAGCAGCGCCGGGACATCCTATGGCTACACCTTC
TRBJ1-1,TRBV29-1,NA,NA,CSAGQKMNTEAFF,TGCAGCGCCGGACAGAAAATGAACACTGAAGCTTTCTTT